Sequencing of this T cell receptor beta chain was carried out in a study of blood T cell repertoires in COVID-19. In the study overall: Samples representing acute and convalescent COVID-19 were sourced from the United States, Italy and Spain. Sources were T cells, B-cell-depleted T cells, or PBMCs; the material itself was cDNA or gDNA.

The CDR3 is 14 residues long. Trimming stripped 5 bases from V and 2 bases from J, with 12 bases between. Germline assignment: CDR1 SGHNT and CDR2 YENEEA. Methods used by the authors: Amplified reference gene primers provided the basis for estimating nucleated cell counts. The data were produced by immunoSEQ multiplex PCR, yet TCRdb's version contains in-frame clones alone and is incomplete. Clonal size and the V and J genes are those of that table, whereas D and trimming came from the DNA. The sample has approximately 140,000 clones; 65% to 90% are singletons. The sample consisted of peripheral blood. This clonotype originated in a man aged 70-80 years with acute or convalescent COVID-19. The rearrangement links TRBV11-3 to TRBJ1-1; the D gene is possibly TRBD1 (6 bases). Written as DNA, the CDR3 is TGTGCCAGCAGCGAAGGGGGGGCTAACACTGAAGCTTTCTTT. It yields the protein CASSEGGANTEAFF. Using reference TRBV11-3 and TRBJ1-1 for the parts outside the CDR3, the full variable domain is EAGVVQSPRYKIIEKKQPVAFWCNPISGHNTLYWYLQNLGQGPELLIRYENEEAVDDSQLPKDRFSAERLKGVDSTLKIQPAELGDSAVYLCASSEGGANTEAFFGQGTRLTVV.